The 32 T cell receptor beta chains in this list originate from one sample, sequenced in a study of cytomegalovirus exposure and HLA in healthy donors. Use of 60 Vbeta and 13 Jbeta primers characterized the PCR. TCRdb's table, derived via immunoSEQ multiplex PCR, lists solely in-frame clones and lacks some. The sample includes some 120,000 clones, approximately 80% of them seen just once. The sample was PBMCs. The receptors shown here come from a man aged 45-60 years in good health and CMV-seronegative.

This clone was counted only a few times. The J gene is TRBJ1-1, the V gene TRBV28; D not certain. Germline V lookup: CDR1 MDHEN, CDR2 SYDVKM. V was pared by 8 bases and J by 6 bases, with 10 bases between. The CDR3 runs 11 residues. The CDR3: CASASYSEAFF. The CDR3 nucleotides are TGTGCCAGCGCGTCGTATTCTGAAGCTTTCTTT.

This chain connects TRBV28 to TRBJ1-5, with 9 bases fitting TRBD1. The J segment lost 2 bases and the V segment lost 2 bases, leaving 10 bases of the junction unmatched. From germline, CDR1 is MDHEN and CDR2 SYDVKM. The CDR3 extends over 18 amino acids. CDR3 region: CASSLRPDRGIRNQPQHF. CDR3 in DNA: TGTGCCAGCAGTTTACGCCCGGACAGGGGCATTCGCAATCAGCCCCAGCATTTT.

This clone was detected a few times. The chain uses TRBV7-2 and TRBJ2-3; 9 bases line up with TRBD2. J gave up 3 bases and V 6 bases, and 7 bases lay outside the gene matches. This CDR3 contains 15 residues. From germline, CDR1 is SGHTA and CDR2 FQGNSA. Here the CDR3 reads CASRPPGLATDTQYF. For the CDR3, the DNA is TGTGCCAGCAGGCCCCCCGGACTAGCGACAGATACGCAGTATTTT. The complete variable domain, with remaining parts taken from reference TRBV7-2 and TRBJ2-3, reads GAGVSQSPSNKVTEKGKDVELRCDPISGHTALYWYRQSLGQGLEFLIYFQGNSAPDKSGLPSDRFSAERTGGSVSTLTIQRTQQEDSAVYLCASRPPGLATDTQYFGPGTRLTVL.

Here the CDR3 reads CASRDTPGGLSEQYF. CDR3 coding DNA: TGTGCCAGCAGAGACACCCCAGGGGGCCTCTCTGAGCAGTACTTC. The chain carries TRBV2 and TRBJ2-7, with TRBD1 matching over 8 bases. J lost 7 bases, V lost 6 bases, and 14 bases had no gene match. This CDR3 is built from 15 residues. CDR1 SNHLY and CDR2 FYNNEI come from the germline V gene.

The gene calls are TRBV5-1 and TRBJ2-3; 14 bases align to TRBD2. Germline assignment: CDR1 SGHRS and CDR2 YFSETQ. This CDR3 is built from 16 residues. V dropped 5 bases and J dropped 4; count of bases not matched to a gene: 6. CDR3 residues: CASSRTSGGSADTQYF. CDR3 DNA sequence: TGCGCCAGCAGTCGGACTAGCGGGGGGTCCGCAGATACGCAGTATTTT.

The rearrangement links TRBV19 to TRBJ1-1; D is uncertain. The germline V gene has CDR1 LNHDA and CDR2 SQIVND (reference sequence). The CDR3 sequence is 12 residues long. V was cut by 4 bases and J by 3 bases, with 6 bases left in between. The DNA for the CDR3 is TGTGCCAGTAGTACACGGGACACTGAAGCTTTCTTT. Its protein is CASSTRDTEAFF.

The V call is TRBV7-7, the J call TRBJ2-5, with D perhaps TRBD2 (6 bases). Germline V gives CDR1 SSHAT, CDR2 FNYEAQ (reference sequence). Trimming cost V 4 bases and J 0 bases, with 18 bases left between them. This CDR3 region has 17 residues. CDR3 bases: TGTGCCAGCAGCTCCGCCGCTACTAGGGACTACCAAGAGACCCAGTACTTC. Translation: CASSSAATRDYQETQYF. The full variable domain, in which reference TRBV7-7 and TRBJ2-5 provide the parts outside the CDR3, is GAGVSQSPRYKVTKRGQDVTLRCDPISSHATLYWYQQALGQGPEFLTYFNYEAQPDKSGLPSDRFSAERPEGSISTLTIQRTEQRDSAMYRCASSSAATRDYQETQYFGPGTRLLVL.

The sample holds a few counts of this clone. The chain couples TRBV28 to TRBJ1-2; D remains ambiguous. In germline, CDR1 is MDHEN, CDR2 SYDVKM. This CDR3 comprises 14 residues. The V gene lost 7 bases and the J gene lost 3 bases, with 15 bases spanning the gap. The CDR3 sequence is CASTGQREDYGYTF. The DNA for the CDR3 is TGTGCCAGCACGGGTCAGAGGGAGGACTATGGCTACACCTTC.

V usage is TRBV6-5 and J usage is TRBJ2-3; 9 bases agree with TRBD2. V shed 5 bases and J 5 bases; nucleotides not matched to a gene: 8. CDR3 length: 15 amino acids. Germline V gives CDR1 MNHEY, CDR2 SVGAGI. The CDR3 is CASSLRLAEGDTQYF. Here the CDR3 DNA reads TGTGCCAGCAGTCTGAGACTAGCGGAGGGAGATACGCAGTATTTT.

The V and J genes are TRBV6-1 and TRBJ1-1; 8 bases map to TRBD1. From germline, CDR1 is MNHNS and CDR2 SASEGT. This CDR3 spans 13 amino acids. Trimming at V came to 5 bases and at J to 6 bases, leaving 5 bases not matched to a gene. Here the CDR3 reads CASSQGQVAEAFF. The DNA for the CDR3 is TGTGCCAGCAGTCAGGGACAGGTCGCTGAAGCTTTCTTT.

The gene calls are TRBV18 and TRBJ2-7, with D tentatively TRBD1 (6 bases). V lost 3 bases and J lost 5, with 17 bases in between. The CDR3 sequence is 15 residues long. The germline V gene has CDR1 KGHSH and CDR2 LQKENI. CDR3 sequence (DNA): TGTGCCAGCTCACCGGGGAACAGGGTCATTAACGAGCAGTACTTC. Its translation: CASSPGNRVINEQYF.

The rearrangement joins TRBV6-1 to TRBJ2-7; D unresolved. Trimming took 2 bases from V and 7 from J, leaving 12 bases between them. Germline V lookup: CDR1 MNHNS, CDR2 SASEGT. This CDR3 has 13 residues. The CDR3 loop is CASSEQQSVEQYF. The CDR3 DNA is TGTGCCAGCAGTGAACAGCAGAGCGTGGAGCAGTACTTC.

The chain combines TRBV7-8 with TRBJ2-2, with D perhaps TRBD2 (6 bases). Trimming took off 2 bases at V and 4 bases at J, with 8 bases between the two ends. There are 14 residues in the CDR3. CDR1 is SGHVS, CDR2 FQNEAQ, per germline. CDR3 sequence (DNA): TGTGCCAGCAGCTTAAAGCGGGTCACCGGGGAGCTGTTTTTT. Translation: CASSLKRVTGELFF.

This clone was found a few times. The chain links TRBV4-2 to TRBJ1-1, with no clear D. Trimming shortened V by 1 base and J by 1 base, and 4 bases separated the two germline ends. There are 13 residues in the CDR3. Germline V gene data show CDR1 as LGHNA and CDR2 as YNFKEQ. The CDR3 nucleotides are TGTGCCAGCAGCCAAGCGGGGAACACTGAAGCTTTCTTT. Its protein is CASSQAGNTEAFF.

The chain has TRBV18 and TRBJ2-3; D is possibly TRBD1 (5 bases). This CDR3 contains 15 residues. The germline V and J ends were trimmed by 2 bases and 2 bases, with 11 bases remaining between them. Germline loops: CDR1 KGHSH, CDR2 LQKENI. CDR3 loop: CASSPERQNTDTQYF. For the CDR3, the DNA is TGTGCCAGCTCACCAGAGAGACAGAACACAGATACGCAGTATTTT.

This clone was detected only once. CDR3 loop: CSVEFRVAATYEQYF. The CDR3 DNA reads TGCAGCGTTGAATTTCGAGTAGCGGCCACCTACGAGCAGTACTTC. The J gene is TRBJ2-5, the V gene TRBV29-1, with D possibly TRBD2 on 6 matching bases. The DNA end is a closer match to TRBJ2-7, so the J assignment may be wrong. Per the germline V gene, CDR1 is SQVTM and CDR2 is ANQGSEA. This CDR3 is 15 amino acids long.

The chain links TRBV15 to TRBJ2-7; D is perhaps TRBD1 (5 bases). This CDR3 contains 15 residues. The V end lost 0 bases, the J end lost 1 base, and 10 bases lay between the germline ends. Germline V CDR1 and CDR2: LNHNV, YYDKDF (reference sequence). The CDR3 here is CATSREQGSSYEQYF. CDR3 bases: TGTGCCACCAGCAGAGAGCAGGGATCTTCCTACGAGCAGTACTTC.

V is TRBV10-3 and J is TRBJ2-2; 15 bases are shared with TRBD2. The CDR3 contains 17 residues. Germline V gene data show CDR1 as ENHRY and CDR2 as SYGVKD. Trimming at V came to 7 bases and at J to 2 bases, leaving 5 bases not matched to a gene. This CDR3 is CAITRTSGRENTGELFF. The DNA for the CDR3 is TGTGCCATCACCAGGACTAGCGGGAGGGAAAACACCGGGGAGCTGTTTTTT.

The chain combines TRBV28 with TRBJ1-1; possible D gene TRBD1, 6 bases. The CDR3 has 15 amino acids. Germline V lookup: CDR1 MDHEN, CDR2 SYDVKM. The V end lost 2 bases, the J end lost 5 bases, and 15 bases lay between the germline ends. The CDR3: CASSLGRGAWTEAFF. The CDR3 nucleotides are TGTGCCAGCAGTTTAGGCAGGGGCGCCTGGACTGAAGCTTTCTTT.

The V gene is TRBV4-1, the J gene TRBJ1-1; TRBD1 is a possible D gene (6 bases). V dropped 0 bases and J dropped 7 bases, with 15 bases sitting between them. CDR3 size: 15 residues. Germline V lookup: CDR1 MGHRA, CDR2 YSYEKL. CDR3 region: CASSQDRSTGREAFF. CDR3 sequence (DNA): TGCGCCAGCAGCCAAGATCGGAGCACAGGGCGTGAAGCTTTCTTT.

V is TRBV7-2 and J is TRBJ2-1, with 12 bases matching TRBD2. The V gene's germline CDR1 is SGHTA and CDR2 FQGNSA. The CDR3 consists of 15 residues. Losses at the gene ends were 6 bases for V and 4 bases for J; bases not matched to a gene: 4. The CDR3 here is CASRPTSGRYNEQFF. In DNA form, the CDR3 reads TGTGCCAGCAGACCGACTAGCGGGAGATACAATGAGCAGTTCTTC.

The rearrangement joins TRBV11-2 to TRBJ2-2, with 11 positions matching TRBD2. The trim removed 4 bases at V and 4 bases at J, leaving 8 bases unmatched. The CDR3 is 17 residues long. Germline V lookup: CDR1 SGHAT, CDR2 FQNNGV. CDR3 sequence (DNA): TGTGCCAGCAGCTATTTAGGGACTAGCGGAGTCACCGGGGAGCTGTTTTTT. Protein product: CASSYLGTSGVTGELFF. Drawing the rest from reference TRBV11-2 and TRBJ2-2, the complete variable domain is EAGVAQSPRYKIIEKRQSVAFWCNPISGHATLYWYQQILGQGPKLLIQFQNNGVVDDSQLPKDRFSAERLKGVDSTLKIQPAKLEDSAVYLCASSYLGTSGVTGELFFGEGSRLTVL.

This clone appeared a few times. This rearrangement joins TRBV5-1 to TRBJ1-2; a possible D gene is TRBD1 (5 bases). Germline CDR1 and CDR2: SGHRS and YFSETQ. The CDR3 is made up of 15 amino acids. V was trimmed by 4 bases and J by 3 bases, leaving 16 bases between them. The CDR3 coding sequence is TGCGCCAGCAGCACAGGACGGATCCTAGACTATGGCTACACCTTC. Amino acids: CASSTGRILDYGYTF. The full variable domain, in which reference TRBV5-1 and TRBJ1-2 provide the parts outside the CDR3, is KAGVTQTPRYLIKTRGQQVTLSCSPISGHRSVSWYQQTPGQGLQFLFEYFSETQRNKGNFPGRFSGRQFSNSRSEMNVSTLELGDSALYLCASSTGRILDYGYTFGSGTRLTVV.

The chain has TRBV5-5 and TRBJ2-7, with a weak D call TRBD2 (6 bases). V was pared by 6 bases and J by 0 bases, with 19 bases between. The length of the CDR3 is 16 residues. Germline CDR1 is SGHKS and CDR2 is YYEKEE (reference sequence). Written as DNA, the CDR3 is TGTGCCAGCACCCTCTACGAGCGGGCTACCTCCTACGAGCAGTACTTC. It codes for CASTLYERATSYEQYF.

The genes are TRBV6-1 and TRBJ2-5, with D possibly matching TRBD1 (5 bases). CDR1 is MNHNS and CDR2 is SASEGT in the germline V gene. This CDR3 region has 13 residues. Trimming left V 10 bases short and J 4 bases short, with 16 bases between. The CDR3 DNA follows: TGTGCCACCGAAAAGGAAGGGGTAGAGACCCAGTACTTC. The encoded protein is CATEKEGVETQYF.

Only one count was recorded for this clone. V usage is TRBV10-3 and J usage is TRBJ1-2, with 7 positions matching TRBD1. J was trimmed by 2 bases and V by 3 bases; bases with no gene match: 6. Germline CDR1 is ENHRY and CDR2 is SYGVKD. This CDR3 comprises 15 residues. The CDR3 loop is CAISDSMGQNYGYTF. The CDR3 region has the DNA TGTGCCATCAGTGACTCTATGGGACAGAACTATGGCTACACCTTC.

CDR3 amino acids: CASSLLGSLSYEQYF. In nucleotides, the CDR3 is TGTGCCAGCAGTTTACTTGGGAGCCTTTCCTACGAGCAGTACTTC. The rearrangement links TRBV27 to TRBJ2-7; D is perhaps TRBD2 (5 bases). Germline-derived CDR1 and CDR2 are MNHEY and SMNVEV (reference sequence). This CDR3 contains 15 residues. The V end was cut by 2 bases, the J end by 1 base, with 12 bases between.

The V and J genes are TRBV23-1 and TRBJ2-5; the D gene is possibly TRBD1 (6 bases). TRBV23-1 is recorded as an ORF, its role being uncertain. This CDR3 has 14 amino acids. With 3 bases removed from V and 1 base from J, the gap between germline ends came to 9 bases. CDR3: CASSHRGSQETQYF. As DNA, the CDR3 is TGCGCCAGCAGTCACAGGGGAAGCCAAGAGACCCAGTACTTC.

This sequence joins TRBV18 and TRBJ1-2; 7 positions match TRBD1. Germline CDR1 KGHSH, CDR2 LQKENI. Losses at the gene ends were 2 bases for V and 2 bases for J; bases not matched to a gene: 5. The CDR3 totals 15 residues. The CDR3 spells CASSPSQGENYGYTF. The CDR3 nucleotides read TGTGCCAGCTCACCATCCCAGGGGGAGAACTATGGCTACACCTTC.

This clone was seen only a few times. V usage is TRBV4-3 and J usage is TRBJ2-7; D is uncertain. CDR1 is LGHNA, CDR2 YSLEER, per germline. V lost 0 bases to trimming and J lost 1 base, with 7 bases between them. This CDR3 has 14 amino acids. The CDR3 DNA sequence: TGCGCCAGCAGCCAAGATCCTGTTTCCTACGAGCAGTACTTC. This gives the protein CASSQDPVSYEQYF.

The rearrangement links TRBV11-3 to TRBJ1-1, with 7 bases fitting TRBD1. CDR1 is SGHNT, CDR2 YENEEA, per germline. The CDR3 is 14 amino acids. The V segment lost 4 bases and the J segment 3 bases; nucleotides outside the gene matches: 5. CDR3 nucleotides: TGTGCCAGCAGCTCTGGGACAGCCCACACTGAAGCTTTCTTT. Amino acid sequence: CASSSGTAHTEAFF.

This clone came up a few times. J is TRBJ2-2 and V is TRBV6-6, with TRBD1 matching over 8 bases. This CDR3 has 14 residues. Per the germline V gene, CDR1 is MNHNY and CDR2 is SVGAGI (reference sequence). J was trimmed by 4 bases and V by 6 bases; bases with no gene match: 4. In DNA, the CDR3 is TGTGCCAGCAGCCAGACAGGGGTCACCGGGGAGCTGTTTTTT. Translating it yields CASSQTGVTGELFF.